Listed here are 27 T cell receptor beta chains from one sample, sequenced in a study of cytomegalovirus exposure and HLA in healthy donors listed by TCRdb under 2017. The protocol used for the library was the immunoSEQ multiplex PCR assay. A mixture of 60 forward primers for TCR Vbeta segments and 13 reverse primers for TCR Jbeta segments was used in the multiplex PCR. The table comes from immuneACCESS by way of TCRdb, which keeps in-frame sequences with V and J called. Part of the clones is missing from these tables; in studies checked, under half for an unresolved V gene and the rest for unknown reasons. The sample yields 150,000 to 200,000 clones; 80% to 90% were counted once. The ten largest account for approximately 2.4% of the sample. The sample taken for sequencing was PBMCs. The receptors stem from a male donor in good health and CMV-seronegative.

CDR3 DNA sequence: TGTGCCAGCAGTTACTCGGGGAGTCAGCCCCAGCATTTT. Amino acid sequence: CASSYSGSQPQHF. V gene TRBV6-5 combines with J gene TRBJ1-5; D unclear. The CDR3 extends over 13 amino acids. Per germline, CDR1 MNHEY and CDR2 SVGAGI. Trimming removed 0 bases at V and 6 bases at J, with 6 bases between.

The rearrangement uses TRBV7-8 and TRBJ2-2; D perhaps matches TRBD1 (5 bases). This CDR3 is 15 amino acids long. With 8 bases removed from V and 0 bases from J, the gap between germline ends came to 13 bases. The germline V gene encodes CDR1 SGHVS and CDR2 FQNEAQ. DNA for the CDR3: TGTGCCAGCGCAGGGCGGTTTGCGAACACCGGGGAGCTGTTTTTT. It translates to CASAGRFANTGELFF.

The genes are TRBV29-1 and TRBJ2-5; maybe TRBD1 (6 bases). Germline CDR1 reads SQVTM; CDR2 reads ANQGSEA. CDR3 length equals 11 residues. V was pared by 7 bases and J by 2 bases, with 8 bases between. DNA for the CDR3: TGCAGCGGGGACACTCAAGAGACCCAGTACTTC. The encoded protein is CSGDTQETQYF.

The V and J genes are TRBV9 and TRBJ2-7; weak D call: TRBD2 (5 bases). Germline lookup yields CDR1 SGDLS and CDR2 YYNGEE. V lost 5 bases and J lost 7, with 16 bases in between. The CDR3 runs 13 residues. CDR3 sequence (DNA): TGTGCCAGCAGGCGCGAGAGGGCGGAGGAGCAGTACTTC. It is translated as CASRRERAEEQYF.

The rearrangement links TRBV5-4 to TRBJ2-1; TRBD2 might be the D (6 bases). V lost 3 bases and J lost 6, with 16 bases in between. Germline V gene sequence: CDR1 SGHNT, CDR2 YYREEE (reference sequence). This CDR3 region has 15 residues. CDR3: CASSSGSSTVNEQFF. The DNA of the CDR3 is TGTGCCAGCAGCTCCGGGAGTTCTACCGTCAATGAGCAGTTCTTC. The complete variable domain, with remaining parts taken from reference TRBV5-4 and TRBJ2-1, reads ETGVTQSPTHLIKTRGQQVTLRCSSQSGHNTVSWYQQALGQGPQFIFQYYREEENGRGNFPPRFSGLQFPNYSSELNVNALELDDSALYLCASSSGSSTVNEQFFGPGTRLTVL.

This sequence joins TRBV5-4 and TRBJ1-1, with 8 bases that match TRBD1. This CDR3 spans 15 amino acids. CDR1 is SGHNT, CDR2 YYREEE, per germline (reference sequence). Trimming cost V 4 bases and J 1 base; bases outside gene matches: 6. As DNA, the CDR3 is TGTGCCAGCAGCCTATCCGGGACAGGGAACACTGAAGCTTTCTTT. Encoded protein: CASSLSGTGNTEAFF.

This clone was counted a single time. The J gene is TRBJ2-7, the V gene TRBV5-1; tentative D call: TRBD1 (5 bases). CDR1 SGHRS and CDR2 YFSETQ come from the germline V gene. V lost 4 bases, J lost 0 bases, and 11 bases lay in between. CDR3 length: 14 amino acids. CDR3 in DNA: TGCGCCAGCAGCAACCAGGGAAGCTCCTACGAGCAGTACTTC. It specifies CASSNQGSSYEQYF.

CDR3 in amino acids: CACAGGTYNEQFF. The CDR3 DNA follows: TGTGCCTGTGCGGGGGGCACCTACAATGAGCAGTTCTTC. V and J are TRBV30 and TRBJ2-1; TRBD2 matches at 8 bases. CDR3 length: 13 residues. Trimming took 6 bases from V and 2 from J; bases not matched to a gene: 3. CDR1 GTSNPN and CDR2 SVGIG come from the germline V gene (reference sequence).

The chain is built from TRBV6-6 and TRBJ2-7; 8 bases align to TRBD2. Germline V CDR1 and CDR2: MNHNY, SVGAGI (reference sequence). This CDR3 region has 15 residues. J gave up 5 bases and V 0 bases, and 6 bases lay outside the gene matches. Here the CDR3 reads CASSYSPGGPDEQYF. Written as DNA, the CDR3 is TGTGCCAGCAGTTACTCCCCGGGGGGGCCAGACGAGCAGTACTTC.

This rearrangement joins TRBV6-5 to TRBJ1-1, with a weak D call TRBD1 (5 bases). Germline CDR1 and CDR2: MNHEY and SVGAGI. The CDR3 sequence is 13 residues long. V was clipped by 6 bases and J by 0 bases, with 8 bases between them. CDR3 residues: CASRTVMNTEAFF. The CDR3, as DNA: TGTGCCAGCAGGACAGTCATGAACACTGAAGCTTTCTTT.

The genes are TRBV11-2 and TRBJ1-3; weak D call: TRBD1 (6 bases). The CDR3 totals 19 residues. The germline gives CDR1 SGHAT, CDR2 FQNNGV. The V gene lost 1 base and the J gene lost 3 bases, with 22 bases spanning the gap. CDR3 nucleotide sequence: TGTGCCAGCAGCTTAGTCTCAAGGGGGAGTTCTCAGAGTGGAAACACCATATATTTT. It codes for CASSLVSRGSSQSGNTIYF.

V and J are TRBV7-3 and TRBJ2-1, with 10 bases that match TRBD2. The CDR3 is made up of 16 amino acids. The germline CDR1 and CDR2 sequences are SGHTA and FQGTGA. V dropped 1 base and J dropped 5; count of bases not matched to a gene: 5. The chain's CDR3 is CASSLRIAGGNNEQFF. Here the CDR3 DNA reads TGTGCCAGCAGCTTAAGAATAGCGGGAGGTAACAATGAGCAGTTCTTC.

The chain combines TRBV30 with TRBJ2-6, with D perhaps matching TRBD2 (6 bases). In germline, CDR1 is GTSNPN, CDR2 SVGIG (reference sequence). The ends were cut back, 3 bases at V and 0 bases at J, with 27 bases in the middle. There are 21 residues in the CDR3. The chain's CDR3 is CAWSDGYGTQIFLSGANVLTF. CDR3 bases: TGTGCCTGGAGCGATGGATATGGGACTCAAATCTTCCTCTCTGGGGCCAACGTCCTGACTTTC.

The chain joins TRBV6-1 to TRBJ2-2, with a possible D match to TRBD2 (6 bases). Trimming removed 2 bases from V and 0 bases from J, with 7 bases in between. The CDR3 contains 15 residues. Germline V gene data show CDR1 as MNHNS and CDR2 as SASEGT. The chain's CDR3 is CASSERTTNTGELFF. The CDR3 DNA reads as TGTGCCAGCAGTGAAAGGACTACGAACACCGGGGAGCTGTTTTTT.

The chain uses TRBV19 and TRBJ1-3; D remains ambiguous. V gave up 3 bases and J gave up 1 base, with 13 bases separating them. CDR1 LNHDA and CDR2 SQIVND come from the germline V gene (reference sequence). The CDR3 is made up of 16 amino acids. CDR3 nucleotide sequence: TGTGCCAGTAGTATCCGTCCGGGATTTTCTGGAAACACCATATATTTT. It specifies CASSIRPGFSGNTIYF.

The rearrangement uses TRBV5-5 and TRBJ2-7, with D possibly being TRBD1 (6 bases). The germline V gene encodes CDR1 SGHKS and CDR2 YYEKEE (reference sequence). The V and J ends lost 0 bases and 3 bases respectively, with 7 bases between them. The CDR3 extends over 13 amino acids. The CDR3 is CASSLVGGYEQYF. In nucleotides, the CDR3 is TGTGCCAGCAGCTTGGTAGGGGGCTACGAGCAGTACTTC.

J is TRBJ1-1 and V is TRBV2; 8 bases align to TRBD1. V lost 4 bases to trimming and J lost 0 bases; unmatched junction nucleotides: 7. This CDR3 has 16 amino acids. Germline CDR1 SNHLY, CDR2 FYNNEI. Here the CDR3 reads CASSVFPGGMNTEAFF. DNA of the CDR3: TGTGCCAGCAGTGTATTCCCAGGGGGCATGAACACTGAAGCTTTCTTT.

The J gene is TRBJ1-5, the V gene TRBV19; no clear D. CDR3 length: 15 amino acids. V gave up 4 bases and J gave up 3 bases, with 13 bases separating them. Germline V gene sequence: CDR1 LNHDA, CDR2 SQIVND (reference sequence). In DNA, the CDR3 is TGTGCCAGTAGTACCCCGCGGCTGATCAATCAGCCCCAGCATTTT. Translating it yields CASSTPRLINQPQHF.

The rearrangement links TRBV5-1 to TRBJ1-1; possible D gene TRBD1, 5 bases. This CDR3 is 14 amino acids long. Looked up from germline, CDR1 is SGHRS and CDR2 is YFSETQ. The V gene lost 4 bases and the J gene lost 5 bases, with 15 bases spanning the gap. CDR3 sequence reads: CASSDLGGRTEAFF. CDR3 coding DNA: TGCGCCAGCAGCGATTTGGGGGGGAGAACTGAAGCTTTCTTT.

The chain employs TRBV5-1 and TRBJ1-2; D is uncertain. This CDR3 has 13 residues. The ends were cut back, 1 base at V and 10 bases at J, with 14 bases in the middle. Germline V lookup: CDR1 SGHRS, CDR2 YFSETQ. In nucleotides, the CDR3 is TGCGCCAGCAGCTTGAGGGCGGGCCGGCACTACACCTTC. Translating it yields CASSLRAGRHYTF.

This clone showed up just a few times. This rearrangement joins TRBV10-3 to TRBJ2-1; 15 bases match TRBD2. Germline V gives CDR1 ENHRY, CDR2 SYGVKD. J was trimmed by 10 bases and V by 6 bases; bases with no gene match: 13. This CDR3 has 17 residues. The DNA for the CDR3 is TGTGCCATCAGCCTTTCGGGACTAGCGGGGGGAACAAAAGAGCAGTTCTTC. Protein product: CAISLSGLAGGTKEQFF.

V gene TRBV28 combines with J gene TRBJ1-1, with 8 nucleotides matching TRBD1. The CDR3 covers 17 residues. Germline V gives CDR1 MDHEN, CDR2 SYDVKM. V shed 8 bases, J shed 1 base, and the junction held 15 bases outside the gene matches. DNA for the CDR3: TGTGCCAGCCACAGTATCAGGGGGCCTTGGGCGAACACTGAAGCTTTCTTT. As protein: CASHSIRGPWANTEAFF.

The rearrangement links TRBV14 to TRBJ1-4; D may be TRBD1 (5 bases). The V end lost 0 bases, the J end lost 11 bases, and 7 bases lay between the germline ends. This CDR3 contains 12 residues. Germline V gene data show CDR1 as SGHDN and CDR2 as FVKESK. In DNA, the CDR3 is TGTGCCAGCAGCCAAGATCGGGGGAAACTGTTTTTT. This encodes CASSQDRGKLFF.

The V gene is TRBV7-9, the J gene TRBJ2-7; TRBD1 might be the D (5 bases). From germline, CDR1 is SEHNR and CDR2 FQNEAQ (reference sequence). This CDR3 region has 14 residues. Trimming took 6 bases from V and 6 from J, leaving 18 bases between them. The DNA for the CDR3 is TGTGCCAGCAGTACAACTGGACACCCTGGCGAGCAGTACTTC. This sequence encodes CASSTTGHPGEQYF.

The J gene is TRBJ2-4, the V gene TRBV25-1; 9 nucleotides match TRBD1. The CDR3 length is 15 residues. The J segment lost 5 bases and the V segment lost 5 bases, leaving 7 bases of the junction unmatched. CDR1 and CDR2 (germline): MGHDK, SYGVNS. CDR3 region: CASSTRTGVENIQYF. As DNA, the CDR3 is TGTGCCAGCAGTACCCGGACAGGGGTGGAAAACATTCAGTACTTC.

This clone came up a few times. The V and J genes are TRBV7-6 and TRBJ2-7, with TRBD2 identical over 12 bases. V trimming: 2 bases; J trimming: 7 bases; junction bases outside the gene matches: 6. CDR1 is SGHVS and CDR2 is FNYEAQ in the germline V gene. CDR3 length equals 15 residues. The CDR3: CASSLTSGGHGEQYF. CDR3 nucleotides: TGTGCCAGCAGCTTAACTAGCGGGGGGCACGGGGAGCAGTACTTC.

The rearrangement uses TRBV4-2 and TRBJ2-2; possibly TRBD2 for D (5 bases). The CDR3 contains 13 residues. Per germline, CDR1 LGHNA and CDR2 YNFKEQ. The ends were cut back, 2 bases at V and 8 bases at J, with 9 bases in the middle. CDR3 loop: CASSQPGMGELFF. The CDR3 DNA reads TGTGCCAGCAGCCAACCGGGGATGGGGGAGCTGTTTTTT.